The 17 T cell receptor beta chains in this list originate from one sample, sequenced in a study of T cell responses to AZD1222 COVID-19 vaccine. Clones were sequenced by immunoSEQ multiplex PCR, and TCRdb holds only the in-frame ones, with some missing. The sample has about 48,000 clones, about 88% seen once. The starting material was peripheral blood, obtained 28 days after the second AZD1222 dose. These TCRs come from an adult who received the AZD1222 COVID-19 vaccine.

V and J are TRBV7-9 and TRBJ1-4; 7 bases fit TRBD1. V lost 6 bases to trimming and J lost 5 bases; unmatched junction nucleotides: 6. The CDR3 runs to 14 residues. Germline V gene sequence: CDR1 SEHNR, CDR2 FQNEAQ (reference sequence). The CDR3 bases are TGTGCCAGCAGTGAACAGGGGTCAAATGAAAAACTGTTTTTT. It encodes CASSEQGSNEKLFF. Together with reference TRBV7-9 and TRBJ1-4, the CDR3 gives the full variable domain: DTGVSQNPRHKITKRGQNVTFRCDPISEHNRLYWYRQTLGQGPEFLTYFQNEAQLEKSRLLSDRFSAERPKGSFSTLEIQRTEQGDSAMYLCASSEQGSNEKLFFGSGTQLSVL.

This clone was counted once. The V call is TRBV2, the J call TRBJ1-1; a weak D match, TRBD1 (6 bases). The CDR3 is 14 residues long. V lost 6 bases and J 0 bases, leaving 11 bases between the germline ends. From germline, CDR1 is SNHLY and CDR2 FYNNEI. Here the CDR3 DNA reads TGTGCCAGCAGGCGAGGGGGGATGAACACTGAAGCTTTCTTT. Translated: CASRRGGMNTEAFF.

This clone was seen only once. The chain carries TRBV5-6 and TRBJ1-5; TRBD1 is a possible D gene (6 bases). This CDR3 is 17 amino acids long. V was clipped by 0 bases and J by 5 bases, with 18 bases between them. CDR1 and CDR2 (germline): SGHDT, YYEEEE. The CDR3 here is CASSLARVDSGDQPQHF. In DNA form, the CDR3 reads TGTGCCAGCAGCTTGGCAAGGGTGGACAGTGGGGATCAGCCCCAGCATTTT.

The table lists this clone with a few counts. This chain uses TRBV25-1 with TRBJ1-1; D is unresolved. This CDR3 contains 13 residues. V gave up 7 bases and J gave up 3 bases, with 12 bases separating them. The V gene's germline CDR1 is MGHDK and CDR2 SYGVNS. The CDR3: CASNREMDTEAFF. Written as DNA, the CDR3 is TGTGCCAGCAATAGAGAGATGGACACTGAAGCTTTCTTT.

The rearrangement uses TRBV11-2 and TRBJ2-5; D assignment may be TRBD1 or TRBD2 (6 bases each). Germline values: CDR1 SGHAT, CDR2 FQNNGV. Trimming cost V 0 bases and J 9 bases, with 17 bases left between them. The CDR3 is 15 amino acids. Here the CDR3 reads CASSLDPGGASAQYF. The DNA for the CDR3 is TGTGCCAGCAGCTTAGATCCCGGGGGCGCTTCTGCCCAGTACTTC.

This chain links TRBV3-1 (or the pseudogene TRBV3-2) with TRBJ2-1, with TRBD1 identical over 7 bases. CDR3 length: 18 amino acids. The V gene end was trimmed by 2 bases and the J gene end by 3 bases; junction bases not matched to a gene: 13. Germline V gene sequence: CDR1 LGHDT, CDR2 YNNKEL (reference sequence). CDR3 sequence reads: CASSQIPSGTAGYNEQFF. The DNA of the CDR3 is TGTGCCAGCAGCCAAATTCCATCCGGGACAGCAGGCTACAATGAGCAGTTCTTC.

This chain links TRBV12-3 or TRBV12-4 with TRBJ1-3; D gene ambiguous. Between the trimmed V and J ends, which lost 8 bases and 4 bases, there was a span of 6 bases. The CDR3 sequence is 11 residues long. The CDR3, as DNA: TGTGCCAGCGAGGGCGGAAACACCATATATTTT. Protein product: CASEGGNTIYF.

V is TRBV5-1 and J is TRBJ2-7; TRBD2 aligns across 8 bases. From germline, CDR1 is SGHRS and CDR2 YFSETQ. Losses at the gene ends were 5 bases for V and 6 bases for J; bases not matched to a gene: 10. The CDR3 sequence is 14 residues long. CDR3 DNA: TGCGCCAGCAGTCCGGGACTAGAGTTTTCCGAGCAGTACTTC. It translates to CASSPGLEFSEQYF.

The genes are TRBV11-3 and TRBJ2-1; 10 bases are shared with TRBD2. Unmatched junction bases numbered 1, after V lost 5 bases and J lost 3 bases. CDR1 SGHNT and CDR2 YENEEA come from the germline V gene. The CDR3 sequence is 14 residues long. Here the CDR3 reads CASSQRGGYNEQFF. The CDR3 DNA is TGTGCCAGCAGCCAGCGGGGGGGCTACAATGAGCAGTTCTTC.

The V and J genes are TRBV5-4 and TRBJ2-1; 10 bases match TRBD2. Germline assignment: CDR1 SGHNT and CDR2 YYREEE (reference sequence). The CDR3 spans 15 residues. With V trimmed by 5 bases and J by 4 bases, 6 bases remained unmatched. The CDR3 sequence: CASSLSGGSYNEQFF. DNA of the CDR3: TGTGCCAGCAGTCTTAGCGGGGGGTCTTACAATGAGCAGTTCTTC.

This clone has only one observation. The CDR3 spells CASSHSGFPYEQYF. Here the CDR3 DNA reads TGTGCCAGCAGCCATAGCGGATTCCCCTACGAGCAGTACTTC. The chain carries TRBV7-9 and TRBJ2-7; a weak D match, TRBD2 (6 bases). V lost 5 bases and J 2 bases, leaving 13 bases between the germline ends. The CDR3 runs 14 residues. Per the germline V gene, CDR1 is SEHNR and CDR2 is FQNEAQ (reference sequence). The whole variable domain, filled in from reference TRBV7-9 and TRBJ2-7, reads DTGVSQNPRHKITKRGQNVTFRCDPISEHNRLYWYRQTLGQGPEFLTYFQNEAQLEKSRLLSDRFSAERPKGSFSTLEIQRTEQGDSAMYLCASSHSGFPYEQYFGPGTRLTVT.

V is TRBV3-1 (or the pseudogene TRBV3-2) and J is TRBJ1-1, with D possibly TRBD1 on 5 matching bases. Germline V lookup: CDR1 LGHDT, CDR2 YNNKEL (reference sequence). V gave up 1 base and J gave up 5 bases, with 17 bases separating them. This CDR3 contains 16 residues. This CDR3 reads CASSQVGAGSGTEAFF. The CDR3 nucleotides are TGTGCCAGCAGCCAAGTTGGGGCAGGGTCGGGGACTGAAGCTTTCTTT.

The gene calls are TRBV27 and TRBJ1-1; D remains unclear. Germline V gene sequence: CDR1 MNHEY, CDR2 SMNVEV (reference sequence). Trimming took 3 bases from V and 3 from J, leaving 8 bases between them. The CDR3 consists of 13 residues. The CDR3 loop is CASSFERDTEAFF. The CDR3 region has the DNA TGTGCCAGCAGTTTCGAAAGGGACACTGAAGCTTTCTTT.

V usage is TRBV19 and J usage is TRBJ2-7; no reliable D call. This CDR3 is built from 14 residues. The germline V gene encodes CDR1 LNHDA and CDR2 SQIVND (reference sequence). V lost 9 bases to trimming and J lost 1 base, with 16 bases between them. The CDR3 loop is CASAYDGGSYEQYF. The DNA of the CDR3 is TGTGCCAGCGCATACGATGGTGGGTCCTACGAGCAGTACTTC. The variable domain in full, completed from reference TRBV19 and TRBJ2-7, reads DGGITQSPKYLFRKEGQNVTLSCEQNLNHDAMYWYRQDPGQGLRLIYYSQIVNDFQKGDIAEGYSVSREKKESFPLTVTSAQKNPTAFYLCASAYDGGSYEQYFGPGTRLTVT.

The chain links TRBV19 to TRBJ1-5, with TRBD1 identical over 7 bases. The J segment lost 3 bases and the V segment lost 9 bases, leaving 5 bases of the junction unmatched. Looked up from germline, CDR1 is LNHDA and CDR2 is SQIVND (reference sequence). This CDR3 region has 13 residues. The DNA of the CDR3 is TGTGCCAGCTCCGGGACAGTCAATCAGCCCCAGCATTTT. It is translated as CASSGTVNQPQHF.

V and J are TRBV4-2 and TRBJ2-7; D uncertain. The CDR3 loop spans 14 amino acids. Trimming removed 0 bases from V and 4 bases from J, with 10 bases in between. The germline gives CDR1 LGHNA, CDR2 YNFKEQ. The CDR3 DNA is TGTGCCAGCAGCCAAGATCGAGCACGATACGAGCAGTACTTC. Amino acid sequence: CASSQDRARYEQYF.

Regarding this clone: Other DNA sequences from this sample encode an identical CDR3 as well. V is TRBV2 and J is TRBJ1-3; TRBD1 agrees at 7 bases. J gave up 0 bases and V 5 bases, and 4 bases lay outside the gene matches. This CDR3 contains 15 residues. Germline V CDR1 and CDR2: SNHLY, FYNNEI. CDR3 in amino acids: CASSRDSSSGNTIYF. CDR3 DNA sequence: TGTGCCAGCAGTCGGGACAGCAGCTCTGGAAACACCATATATTTT.